This T cell receptor beta chain was sequenced in a study of blood T cell repertoires in COVID-19. On the study more broadly: Collection of acute and convalescent COVID-19 samples took place in the United States, Italy and Spain.

The authors' processing: For nucleated cells, counts were estimated from reference gene primer amplification. The table came from immunoSEQ multiplex PCR; TCRdb's copy has only in-frame clones and leaves some out. V and J calls and clone size are copied from that table; D and trimming were computed from the DNA. Of approximately 77,000 clones detected, about 87% appear once; the ten largest clones hold under 7.5%. The CDR3 extends over 18 amino acids. Germline lookup yields CDR1 MGHDK and CDR2 SYGVNS. The ends were cut back, 0 bases at V and 7 bases at J, with 22 bases in the middle. The rearrangement joins TRBV25-1 to TRBJ2-1; a possible D gene is TRBD1 (8 bases). Specimen: peripheral blood. The receptor was isolated from a woman aged 80 or over with acute or convalescent COVID-19. CDR3 sequence: CASSEYIQGAGVRNEQFF. CDR3 DNA sequence: TGTGCCAGCAGTGAATATATTCAGGGGGCGGGAGTCCGGAATGAGCAGTTCTTC. Filled out from reference TRBV25-1 and TRBJ2-1, the complete variable domain reads EADIYQTPRYLVIGTGKKITLECSQTMGHDKMYWYQQDPGMELHLIHYSYGVNSTEKGDLSSESTVSRIRTEHFPLTLESARPSHTSQYLCASSEYIQGAGVRNEQFFGPGTRLTVL.